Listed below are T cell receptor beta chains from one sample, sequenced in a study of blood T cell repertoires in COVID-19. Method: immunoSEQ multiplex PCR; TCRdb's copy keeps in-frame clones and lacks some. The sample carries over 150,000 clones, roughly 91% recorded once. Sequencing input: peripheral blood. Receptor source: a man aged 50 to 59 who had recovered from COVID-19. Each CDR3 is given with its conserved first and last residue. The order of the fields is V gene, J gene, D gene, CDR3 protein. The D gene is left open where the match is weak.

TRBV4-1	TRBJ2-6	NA	CASSQDRGGGDSGANVLTF
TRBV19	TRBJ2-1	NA	CASSIVAGDNEQFF
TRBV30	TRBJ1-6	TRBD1	CAWSRQGGNSPLHF
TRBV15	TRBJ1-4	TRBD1	CATSPRTGQRAKLFF
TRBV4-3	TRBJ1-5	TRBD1	CASSQGTGAGYQPQHF
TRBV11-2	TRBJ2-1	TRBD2	CASSYLAGSYNEQFF
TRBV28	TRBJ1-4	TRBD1	CASSVDRLNEKLFF
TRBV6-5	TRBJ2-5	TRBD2	CASSWTSGGPSETQYF
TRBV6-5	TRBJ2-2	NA	CASSYESTGELFF
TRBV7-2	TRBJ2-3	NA	CASSHESTSTDTQYF
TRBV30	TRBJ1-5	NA	CAWSLGGNQPQHF
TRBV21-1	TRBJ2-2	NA	CASSRPRTTGELFF
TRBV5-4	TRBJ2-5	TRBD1	CASSRDRGTQETQYF
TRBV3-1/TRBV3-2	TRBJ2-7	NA	CASSQYSREESYEQYF